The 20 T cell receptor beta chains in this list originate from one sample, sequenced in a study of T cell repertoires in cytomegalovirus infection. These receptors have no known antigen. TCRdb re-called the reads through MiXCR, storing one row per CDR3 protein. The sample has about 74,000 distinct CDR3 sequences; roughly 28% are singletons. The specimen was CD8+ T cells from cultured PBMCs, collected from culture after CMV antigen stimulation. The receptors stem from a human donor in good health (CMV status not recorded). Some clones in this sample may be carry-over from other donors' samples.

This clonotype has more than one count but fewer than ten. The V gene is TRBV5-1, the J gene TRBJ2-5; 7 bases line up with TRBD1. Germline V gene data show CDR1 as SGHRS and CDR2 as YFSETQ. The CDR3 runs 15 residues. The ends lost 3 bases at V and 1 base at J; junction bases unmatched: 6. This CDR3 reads CASSWSRTGQETQYF. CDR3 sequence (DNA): TGCGCCAGCAGCTGGTCGCGGACAGGCCAAGAGACCCAGTACTTC.

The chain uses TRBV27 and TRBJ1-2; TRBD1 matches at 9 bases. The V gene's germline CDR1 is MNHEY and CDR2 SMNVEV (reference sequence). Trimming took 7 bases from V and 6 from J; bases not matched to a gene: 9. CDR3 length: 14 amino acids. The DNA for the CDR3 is TGTGCCAGCACAGGACAGGGGACGAAAGATGGCTACACCTTC. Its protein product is CASTGQGTKDGYTF.

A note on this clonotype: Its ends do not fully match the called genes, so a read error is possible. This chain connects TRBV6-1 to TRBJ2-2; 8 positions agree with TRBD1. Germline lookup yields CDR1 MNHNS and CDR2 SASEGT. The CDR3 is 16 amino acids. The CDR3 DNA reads TGTGCTAGCATTCCCGCCGGGACAGGGAACACCGGGGAGCTGTTTTTT. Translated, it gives CASIPAGTGNTGELFF.

This chain's CDR3 is CASSLRLSESYEQYF. The CDR3 coding sequence is TGTGCCAGCAGCTTACGGCTTTCGGAATCCTACGAGCAGTACTTC. The chain joins TRBV7-9 to TRBJ2-7, with D hard to call. The CDR3 is 15 amino acids. Trimming took off 2 bases at V and 1 base at J, with 12 bases between the two ends. The germline V gene encodes CDR1 SEHNR and CDR2 FQNEAQ (reference sequence).

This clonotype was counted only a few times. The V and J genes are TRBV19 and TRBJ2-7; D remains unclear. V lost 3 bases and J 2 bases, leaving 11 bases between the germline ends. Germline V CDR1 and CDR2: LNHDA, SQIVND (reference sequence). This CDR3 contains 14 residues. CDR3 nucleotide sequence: TGTGCCAGTAGTATGAGACACGTCACCTACGAGCAGTACTTC. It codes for CASSMRHVTYEQYF.

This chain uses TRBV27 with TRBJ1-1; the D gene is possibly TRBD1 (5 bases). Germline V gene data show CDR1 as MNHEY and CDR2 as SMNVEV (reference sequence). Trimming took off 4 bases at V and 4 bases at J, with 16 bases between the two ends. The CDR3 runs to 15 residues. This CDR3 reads CASSYSGLGGTEAFF. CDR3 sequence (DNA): TGTGCCAGCAGTTACTCAGGGTTGGGAGGCACTGAAGCTTTCTTT.

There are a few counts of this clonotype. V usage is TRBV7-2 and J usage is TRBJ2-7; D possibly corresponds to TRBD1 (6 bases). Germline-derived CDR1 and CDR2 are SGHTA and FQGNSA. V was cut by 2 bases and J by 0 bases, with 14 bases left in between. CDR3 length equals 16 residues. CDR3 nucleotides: TGTGCCAGCAGCTTATGGGGGCGTGCATCCTCCTACGAGCAGTACTTC. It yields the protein CASSLWGRASSYEQYF.

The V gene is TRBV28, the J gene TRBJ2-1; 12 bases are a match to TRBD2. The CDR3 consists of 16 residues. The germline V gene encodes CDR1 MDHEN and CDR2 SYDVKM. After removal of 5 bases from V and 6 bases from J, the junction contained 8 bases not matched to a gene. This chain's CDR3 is CASSRELAGGINEQFF. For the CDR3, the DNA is TGTGCCAGCAGTAGGGAACTAGCGGGGGGTATCAATGAGCAGTTCTTC.

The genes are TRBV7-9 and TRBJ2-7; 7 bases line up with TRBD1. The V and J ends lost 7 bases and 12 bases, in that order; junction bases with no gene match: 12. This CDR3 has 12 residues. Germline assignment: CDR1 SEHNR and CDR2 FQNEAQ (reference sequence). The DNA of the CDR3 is TGTGCCAGCAAGGAAGGGGGCGGTCTTCCGTACTTC. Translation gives CASKEGGGLPYF. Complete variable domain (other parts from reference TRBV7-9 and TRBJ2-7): DTGVSQNPRHKITKRGQNVTFRCDPISEHNRLYWYRQTLGQGPEFLTYFQNEAQLEKSRLLSDRFSAERPKGSFSTLEIQRTEQGDSAMYLCASKEGGGLPYFGPGTRLTVT.

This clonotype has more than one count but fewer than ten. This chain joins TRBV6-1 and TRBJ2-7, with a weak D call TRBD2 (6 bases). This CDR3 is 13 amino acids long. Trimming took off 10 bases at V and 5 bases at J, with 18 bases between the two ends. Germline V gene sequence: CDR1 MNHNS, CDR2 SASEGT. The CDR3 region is CATTTGGIDEQYF. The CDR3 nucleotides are TGTGCCACCACAACGGGCGGGATTGACGAGCAGTACTTC.

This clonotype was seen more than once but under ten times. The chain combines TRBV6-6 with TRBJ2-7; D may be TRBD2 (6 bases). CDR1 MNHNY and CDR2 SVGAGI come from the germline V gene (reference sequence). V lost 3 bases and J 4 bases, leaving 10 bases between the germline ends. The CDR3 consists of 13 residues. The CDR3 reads CASSYGGSYEQYF. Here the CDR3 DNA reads TGTGCCAGCAGTTATGGGGGGTCTTACGAGCAGTACTTC.

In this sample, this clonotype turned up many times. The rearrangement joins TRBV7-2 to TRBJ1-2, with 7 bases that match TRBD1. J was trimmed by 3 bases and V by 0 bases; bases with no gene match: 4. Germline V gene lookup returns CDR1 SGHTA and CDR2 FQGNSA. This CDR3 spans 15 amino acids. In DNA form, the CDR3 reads TGTGCCAGCAGCTTAGCGGCCGGGACAGACTATGGCTACACCTTC. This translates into CASSLAAGTDYGYTF.

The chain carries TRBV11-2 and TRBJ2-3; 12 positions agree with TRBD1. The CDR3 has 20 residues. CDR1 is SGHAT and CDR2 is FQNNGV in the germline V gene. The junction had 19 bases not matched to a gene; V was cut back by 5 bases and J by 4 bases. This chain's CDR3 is CASSPWGGGTGGEKADTQYF. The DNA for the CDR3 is TGTGCCAGCAGCCCGTGGGGGGGAGGGACAGGGGGCGAAAAGGCAGATACGCAGTATTTT.

Written as DNA, the CDR3 is TGCGCCAGCAGCCAAACAGGGGAAGGGGACTACGAGCAGTACTTC. Protein: CASSQTGEGDYEQYF. The chain links TRBV4-3 to TRBJ2-7, with 7 positions matching TRBD1. The CDR3 has 15 residues. V shed 2 bases and J 3 bases; nucleotides not matched to a gene: 7. Germline V gene data show CDR1 as LGHNA and CDR2 as YSLEER.

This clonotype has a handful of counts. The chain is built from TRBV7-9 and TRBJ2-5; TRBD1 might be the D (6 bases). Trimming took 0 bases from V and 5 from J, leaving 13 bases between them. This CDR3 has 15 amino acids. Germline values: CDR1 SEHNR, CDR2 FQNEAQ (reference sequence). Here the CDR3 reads CASSLAGTTQETQYF. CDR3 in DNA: TGTGCCAGCAGCTTAGCCGGGACAACTCAGGAGACCCAGTACTTC.

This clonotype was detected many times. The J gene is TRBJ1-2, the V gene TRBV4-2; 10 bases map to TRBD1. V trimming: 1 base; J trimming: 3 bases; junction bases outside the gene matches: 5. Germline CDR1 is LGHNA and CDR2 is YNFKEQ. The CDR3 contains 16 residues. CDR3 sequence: CASSQGTGGGDYGYTF. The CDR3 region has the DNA TGTGCCAGCAGCCAAGGGACAGGGGGTGGGGACTATGGCTACACCTTC.

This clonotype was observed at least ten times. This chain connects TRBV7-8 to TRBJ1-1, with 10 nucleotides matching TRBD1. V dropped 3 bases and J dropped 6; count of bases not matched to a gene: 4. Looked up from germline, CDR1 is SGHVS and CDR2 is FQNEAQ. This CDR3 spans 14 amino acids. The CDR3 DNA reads TGTGCCAGCAGCTTTGGGACAGGGGTTTCTGAAGCTTTCTTT. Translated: CASSFGTGVSEAFF.

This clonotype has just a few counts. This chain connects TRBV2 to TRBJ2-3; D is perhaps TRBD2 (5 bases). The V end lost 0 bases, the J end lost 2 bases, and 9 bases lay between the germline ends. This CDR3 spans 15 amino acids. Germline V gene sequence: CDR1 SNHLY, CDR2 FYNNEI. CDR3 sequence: CASSEARVNTDTQYF. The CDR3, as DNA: TGTGCCAGCAGTGAAGCGCGGGTGAACACAGATACGCAGTATTTT.

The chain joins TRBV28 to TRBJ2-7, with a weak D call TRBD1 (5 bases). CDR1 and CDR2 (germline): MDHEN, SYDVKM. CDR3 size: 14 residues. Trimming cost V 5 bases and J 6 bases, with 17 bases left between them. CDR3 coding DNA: TGTGCCAGCAGTCCCCATCCCGTCCAGGGCGAGCAGTACTTC. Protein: CASSPHPVQGEQYF.

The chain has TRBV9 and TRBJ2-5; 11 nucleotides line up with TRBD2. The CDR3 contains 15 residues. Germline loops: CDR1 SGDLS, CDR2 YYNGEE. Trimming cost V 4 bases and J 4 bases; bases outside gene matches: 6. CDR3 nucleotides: TGTGCCAGCAGCCTTAGCGGGGGGGCTACAGAGACCCAGTACTTC. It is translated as CASSLSGGATETQYF.